The present entry profiles one T cell receptor beta chain with its context. These data originate in a study of blood T cells in healthy people across ages. About the research overall: About one barcoded beta molecule per two T cells was captured by template switching.

From germline, CDR1 is SNHLY and CDR2 FYNNEI. Between the trimmed V and J ends, which lost 6 bases and 7 bases, there was a span of 19 bases. The CDR3 covers 15 residues. Sample-barcoded 5' priming and a J-beta primer mix drove a second PCR of 7 to 11 cycles. TCRdb itself ran the 5' RACE reads through MiXCR, one entry per CDR3 protein. The sample has 700,000 to 800,000 distinct CDR3 sequences; roughly 47% are singletons. Specimen: blood. The clonotype comes from a woman in her sixties in good health. The gene calls are TRBV2 and TRBJ2-1; D perhaps matches TRBD1 (6 bases). The CDR3 DNA reads TGTGCCAGCAGCGAACAGGGCAGGTTCGCTAATGAGCAGTTCTTC. Its translation: CASSEQGRFANEQFF.